Listed here are 27 T cell receptor beta chains from one sample, sequenced in a study of tumor-infiltrating lymphocytes in primary liver carcinoma. Between roughly 17 and 30 mg of unsorted bulk tissue served as the source from which RNA and DNA were co-extracted. From approximately 500 ng total RNA, TCR beta cDNA was generated with a primer in the constant region. TCR beta libraries came from three nested multiplex PCR rounds using slightly modified ARM-PCR. The opening two PCR rounds, nine to eleven cycles each, paired TRBV1-TRBV30 forward primers with a C-beta reverse primer. Each CDR3 protein gets one entry after TCRdb re-called the multiplex PCR reads with MiXCR. Of around 32,000 distinct CDR3 sequences detected, about three quarters appear once; the ten largest clones hold roughly 34%. Input material: liver tumor tissue from sampling region 5. The subset denotes: tumor region T5, tumor centre. The receptors were sampled from a man aged 35 to 55 with primary liver carcinoma and hepatitis B virus infection.

This clonotype appeared once. The junction departs from the called germline gene at one end, perhaps through a read error. For the CDR3, the DNA is TGTGCCAGCAACTTAGGGTGCGAGGGCCGGGAACCTGAAGCTTTCTTT. It encodes CASNLGCEGREPEAFF. This chain joins TRBV11-2 and TRBJ1-1; no reliable D call. Per germline, CDR1 SGHAT and CDR2 FQNNGV. The CDR3 contains 16 residues.

The chain recombines TRBV11-2 with TRBJ2-3; D uncertain. Germline V gene data show CDR1 as SGHAT and CDR2 as FQNNGV. The CDR3 contains 16 residues. V lost 9 bases and J lost 2, with 21 bases in between. The CDR3 here is CASSLQSINPTDTQYF. The CDR3 nucleotides are TGTGCCAGTAGCCTACAATCCATCAACCCCACAGATACGCAGTATTTT.

The chain couples TRBV5-1 to TRBJ2-7, with 7 bases aligning to TRBD2. Germline V gene lookup returns CDR1 SGHRS and CDR2 YFSETQ. V lost 2 bases to trimming and J lost 6 bases; unmatched junction nucleotides: 8. This CDR3 has 14 residues. The CDR3 DNA reads as TGCGCCAGCAGCTTTGTACTAGCGAACCGCGAGCAGTACTTC. It is translated as CASSFVLANREQYF. The variable domain in full, with the rest retrieved from reference TRBV5-1 and TRBJ2-7, is KAGVTQTPRYLIKTRGQQVTLSCSPISGHRSVSWYQQTPGQGLQFLFEYFSETQRNKGNFPGRFSGRQFSNSRSEMNVSTLELGDSALYLCASSFVLANREQYFGPGTRLTVT.

This clonotype was observed a single time. The junction departs from the called germline gene at one end, perhaps through a read error. The chain links TRBV5-1 to TRBJ2-5; D not resolved. Germline CDR1 reads SGHRS; CDR2 reads YFSETQ. The CDR3 contains 11 residues. The CDR3 loop is CTSSLKESQYF. CDR3 in DNA: TGCACCAGCAGCTTAAAAGAGAGCCAGTACTTC.

CDR3 DNA sequence: TGTGCCAGCGGTCCCGGGACTAGCAGGGGTAATCAGTTCTTC. It is translated as CASGPGTSRGNQFF. The J gene is TRBJ2-1, the V gene TRBV6-5; 9 bases are a match to TRBD2. This CDR3 is 14 amino acids long. Germline CDR1 reads MNHEY; CDR2 reads SVGAGI. V gave up 8 bases and J gave up 13 bases; unmatched junction bases: 15.

With respect to this clonotype: As the CDR3 is not closed by the conserved phenylalanine or tryptophan, this likely results from a read error. The rearrangement joins TRBV20-1 to TRBJ2-5, with D perhaps matching TRBD1 or TRBD2 (5 bases each). CDR3 size: 11 residues. Germline V lookup: CDR1 DFQATT, CDR2 SNEGSKA (reference sequence). CDR3 sequence (DNA): TGCAGGTCGGGGCACCAAGAGACCCAGTACCTC. Protein: CRSGHQETQYL.

In this sample, this clonotype is medium-sized. The chain joins TRBV4-1 to TRBJ2-2; D remains unclear. CDR3 length equals 12 residues. From germline, CDR1 is MGHRA and CDR2 YSYEKL. V lost 0 bases and J 6 bases, leaving 2 bases between the germline ends. CDR3 sequence: CASSQEAGELFF. The DNA of the CDR3 is TGCGCCAGCAGCCAAGAAGCCGGGGAGCTGTTTTTT.

A word on this clonotype: Its ends do not fully match the called genes, so a read error is possible. The rearrangement links TRBV5-5 to TRBJ2-1; 12 bases map to TRBD2. Per the germline V gene, CDR1 is SGHKS and CDR2 is YYEKEE (reference sequence). CDR3 length: 15 residues. The CDR3 nucleotides read TGTGCCAGCAGCGCTAGACTAGCGGGAGAAGATGAGCACTTCTTC. Its translation is CASSARLAGEDEHFF.

On this clonotype: One end of the junction does not line up with germline, which may come from a read error. The genes are TRBV6-4 and TRBJ2-5; 11 bases line up with TRBD2. The V gene's germline CDR1 is MRHNA and CDR2 SNTAGT. This CDR3 is 21 amino acids long. The CDR3 nucleotides are TGTGTCAGCAGTGACCCCCCCAGGGGGACTAGCGGCGACGCCGTCGGAGAGACCCAGTACTTC. Translated, it gives CVSSDPPRGTSGDAVGETQYF.

This clonotype has a handful of counts. This chain joins TRBV7-8 and TRBJ2-7; unclear D gene. Germline CDR1 reads SGHVS; CDR2 reads FQNEAQ. Trimming removed 1 base at V and 0 bases at J, with 7 bases between. The CDR3 runs to 14 residues. CDR3 amino acids: CASSLEISSYEQYF. The CDR3, as DNA: TGTGCCAGCAGCTTAGAGATAAGCTCCTACGAGCAGTACTTC. Using reference TRBV7-8 and TRBJ2-7 for the parts outside the CDR3, the full variable domain is GAGVSQSPRYKVAKRGQDVALRCDPISGHVSLFWYQQALGQGPEFLTYFQNEAQLDKSGLPSDRFFAERPEGSVSTLKIQRTQQEDSAVYLCASSLEISSYEQYFGPGTRLTVT.

As regards this clonotype: Germline and junction disagree at one end, which may indicate a read error. V usage is TRBV6-5 and J usage is TRBJ1-1, with D uncertain. This CDR3 region has 15 residues. The germline CDR1 and CDR2 sequences are MNHEY and SVGAGI. CDR3 loop: CASSYFGELTTEACF. The CDR3 DNA is TGTGCCAGCAGTTACTTCGGAGAGCTGACCACTGAAGCTTGCTTT.

Of note for this clonotype: The conserved phenylalanine or tryptophan is not found at the CDR3 terminus, so this likely reflects a read error. The DNA is omitted, as the CDR3 cannot be located on it reliably, and the CDR3 follows TCRdb's listing. CDR3 protein: CASSLNGQVQQPQHS. The chain has TRBV5-5 and TRBJ1-5; the table's D gene call, TRBD1, was not cross checked with the DNA. CDR1 is SGHKS, CDR2 YYEKEE, per germline (reference sequence). The CDR3 is 15 amino acids in total, end residues counted.

The genes are TRBV12-3 or TRBV12-4 and TRBJ2-2; D perhaps matches TRBD2 (6 bases). V lost 9 bases, J lost 5 bases, and 25 bases lay in between. CDR3 length: 17 residues. CDR3 amino acids: CASSSGTPVIGTGELFF. CDR3 DNA: TGTGCCAGTAGCTCCGGGACTCCCGTCATAGGTACCGGGGAGCTGTTTTTT.

A note on this clonotype: The junction does not match germline at one end; this may be a read error. The chain uses TRBV11-3 and TRBJ2-2, with D hard to call. The CDR3 has 13 residues. CDR1 is SGHNT, CDR2 YENEEA, per germline. CDR3 amino acids: CTSSDRIGGELFF. CDR3 DNA sequence: TGTACCAGCAGTGACCGGATAGGCGGGGAGCTGTTTTTT. The full variable domain, in which reference TRBV11-3 and TRBJ2-2 provide the parts outside the CDR3, is EAGVVQSPRYKIIEKKQPVAFWCNPISGHNTLYWYLQNLGQGPELLIRYENEEAVDDSQLPKDRFSAERLKGVDSTLKIQPAELGDSAVYLCTSSDRIGGELFFGEGSRLTVL.

A word on this clonotype: This may be a read error: a much more frequent sequence differs by one nucleotide. This chain connects TRBV12-3 or TRBV12-4 to TRBJ1-1; 11 bases are shared with TRBD1. The CDR3 has 13 amino acids. In DNA, the CDR3 is TGTGCCAGCAGTTTAGGGACAGGGGGCAATGCTGTCTTT. Translating it yields CASSLGTGGNAVF.

By proportion, this clonotype is medium-sized (0.01 to 0.1%). The rearrangement links TRBV6-1 to TRBJ2-7; a possible D gene is TRBD1 (6 bases). Trimming cost V 6 bases and J 4 bases, with 7 bases left between them. The CDR3 runs to 11 residues. From germline, CDR1 is MNHNS and CDR2 SASEGT. In nucleotides, the CDR3 is TGTGCCAGCAGACAGGGATACGAGCAGTACTTC. This gives the protein CASRQGYEQYF.

With regard to this clonotype: Since the CDR3 does not end with the conserved phenylalanine or tryptophan, this likely comes from a read error. The V and J genes are TRBV10-3 and TRBJ2-7; 7 positions match TRBD1. CDR1 ENHRY and CDR2 SYGVKD come from the germline V gene. The CDR3 length is 16 residues. The CDR3 here is CTIGETRQGFQYEQYL. As DNA, the CDR3 is TGTACCATCGGTGAAACCAGACAGGGTTTTCAATATGAGCAGTACTTA.

This clonotype occurred a few times. Sequence at one end of the junction differs from germline and may be a read error. The rearrangement uses TRBV11-2 and TRBJ2-7; the D gene is possibly TRBD2 (6 bases). The CDR3 contains 13 residues. Germline loops: CDR1 SGHAT, CDR2 FQNNGV. CDR3 sequence: CVSSFGGVSEQYF. The CDR3 bases are TGTGTCAGCAGTTTCGGAGGGGTTAGCGAGCAGTACTTC.

Turning to this clonotype: The germline gene is not matched at one end of the junction; a read error may be the cause. The CDR3 here is CAWSVSLRKTLPTEKLFF. DNA for the CDR3: TGTGCCTGGAGTGTATCACTACGCAAGACGTTGCCAACGGAAAAACTGTTTTTC. The chain is built from TRBV30 and TRBJ1-4; D gene ambiguous. Germline V CDR1 and CDR2: GTSNPN, SVGIG (reference sequence). The CDR3 extends over 18 amino acids.

A single count supports this clonotype. The germline gene is not matched at one end of the junction; a read error may be the cause. The CDR3 DNA sequence: TGTGCCAGCAATTTTCCGGGACAGGGACGTTTCGAGAAGTACTTC. This codes for CASNFPGQGRFEKYF. V gene TRBV12-3 or TRBV12-4 combines with J gene TRBJ2-7; 9 nucleotides match TRBD1. CDR3 length equals 15 residues.

Comment on this clonotype: The junction shows a germline mismatch at one end, possibly a read error. The CDR3 loop is CVSSLPGQRPDTQYF. DNA of the CDR3: TGTGTCAGCAGCTTACCCGGACAGAGGCCGGATACTCAGTATTTT. The chain recombines TRBV11-2 with TRBJ2-3; weak D call: TRBD1 (6 bases). From germline, CDR1 is SGHAT and CDR2 FQNNGV. CDR3 length: 15 residues.

In regard to this clonotype: A read error may account for a junction end that differs from germline. V usage is TRBV6-6 and J usage is TRBJ2-1; D perhaps matches TRBD2 (5 bases). The CDR3 length is 14 residues. Germline loops: CDR1 MNHNY, CDR2 SVGAGI (reference sequence). The CDR3 sequence: CASNYSALAPEQFF. The CDR3 nucleotides are TGTGCTAGCAATTACTCGGCCCTAGCCCCTGAGCAGTTCTTC.

On this clonotype itself: A read error is likely, as this CDR3 ends without the conserved phenylalanine or tryptophan. The chain joins TRBV29-1 to TRBJ2-4, with 7 bases that match TRBD1. Unmatched junction bases numbered 9, after V lost 4 bases and J lost 3 bases. The CDR3 runs 15 residues. Looked up from germline, CDR1 is SQVTM and CDR2 is ANQGSEA. The CDR3 DNA is TGCAGCGTTGCTCTCACAGGGGTGGGCAAAAACATTCAGTACCTC. The encoded protein is CSVALTGVGKNIQYL.

A remark on this clonotype: At one of its ends the junction is not consistent with the germline gene, which may arise from a read error. The V call is TRBV6-2 or TRBV6-3, the J call TRBJ2-5; D not resolved. Looked up from germline, CDR1 is MNHEY and CDR2 is SVGEGT. This CDR3 is built from 11 residues. The CDR3 sequence is CASILQETQYF. The CDR3 DNA follows: TGTGCCAGCATTCTACAAGAGACTCAGTATTTC.

Comment on this clonotype: The conserved closing phenylalanine or tryptophan is absent in this CDR3, likely reflecting a read error. The V gene is TRBV4-1, the J gene TRBJ2-7; 7 bases are a match to TRBD1. Germline CDR1 is MGHRA and CDR2 is YSYEKL. This CDR3 is built from 14 residues. CDR3 bases: TGCGCCAACAGCCAGGCAGGACAGGCCTACGAGCAGTACCTC. This translates into CANSQAGQAYEQYL.

Of note for this clonotype: This CDR3 fails to terminate in the conserved phenylalanine or tryptophan, so it likely reflects a read error. The chain couples TRBV29-1 to TRBJ2-7, with D possibly TRBD1 on 7 matching bases. The CDR3 length is 13 residues. Germline-derived CDR1 and CDR2 are SQVTM and ANQGSEA. This CDR3 reads CSATGEASHEQYL. The CDR3 DNA reads TGCAGTGCTACAGGGGAGGCCTCCCACGAGCAGTACTTA.

The J gene is TRBJ2-7, the V gene TRBV20-1; 10 bases fit TRBD2. The length of the CDR3 is 14 residues. V shed 8 bases and J 2 bases; nucleotides not matched to a gene: 9. The germline CDR1 and CDR2 sequences are DFQATT and SNEGSKA (reference sequence). CDR3 sequence reads: CSTCLAGETYEQYF. The CDR3, as DNA: TGCAGTACTTGTCTAGCGGGAGAGACCTACGAGCAGTACTTC.